This T cell receptor beta chain came from a study of T cell responses to AZD1222 COVID-19 vaccine. Study-wide results and caveats: Variant regions that are unmutated are reportedly the target of nearly half of spike-specific TCRs.

Of note for this clone: Antigen unknown.

V lost 2 bases and J 2 bases, leaving 12 bases between the germline ends. This CDR3 has 15 residues. CDR1 is MNHEY and CDR2 is SVGAGI in the germline V gene. Some clones are missing from TCRdb's copy, which holds only in-frame ones; the method was immunoSEQ multiplex PCR. This table has roughly 150,000 clones, around 90% appearing once. The clonotype was recovered from an adult who received the AZD1222 COVID-19 vaccine. This sample comprised peripheral blood, obtained 28 days after the second AZD1222 dose. This rearrangement joins TRBV6-5 to TRBJ1-2; D unclear. DNA for the CDR3: TGTGCCAGCAGTTACGAACTTAACGGGAACTATGGCTACACCTTC. As protein: CASSYELNGNYGYTF.